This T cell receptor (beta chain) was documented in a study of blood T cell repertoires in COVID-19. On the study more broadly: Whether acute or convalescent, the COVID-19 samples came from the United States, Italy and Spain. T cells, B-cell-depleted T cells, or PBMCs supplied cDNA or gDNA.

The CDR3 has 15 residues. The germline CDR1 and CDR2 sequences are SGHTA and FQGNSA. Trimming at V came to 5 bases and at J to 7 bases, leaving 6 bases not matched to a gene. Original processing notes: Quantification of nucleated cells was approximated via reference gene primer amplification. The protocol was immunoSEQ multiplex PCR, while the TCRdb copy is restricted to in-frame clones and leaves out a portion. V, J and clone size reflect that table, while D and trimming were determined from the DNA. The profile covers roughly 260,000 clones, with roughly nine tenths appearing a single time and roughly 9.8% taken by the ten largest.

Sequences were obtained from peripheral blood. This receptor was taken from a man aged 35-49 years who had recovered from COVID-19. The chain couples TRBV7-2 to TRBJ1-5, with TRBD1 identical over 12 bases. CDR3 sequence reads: CASSLGGTGGQPQHF. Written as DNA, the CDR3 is TGTGCCAGCAGCCTAGGTGGGACAGGGGGCCAGCCCCAGCATTTT. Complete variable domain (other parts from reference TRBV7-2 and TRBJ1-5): GAGVSQSPSNKVTEKGKDVELRCDPISGHTALYWYRQSLGQGLEFLIYFQGNSAPDKSGLPSDRFSAERTGGSVSTLTIQRTQQEDSAVYLCASSLGGTGGQPQHFGDGTRLSIL.